This TCR beta chain originates from a study of cytomegalovirus exposure and HLA in healthy donors. Study-wide results and limits: By HLA locus, TCR association rates varied in a later analysis, with DRB1 showing the most and HLA-C the fewest. Some TCR beta chains (more than 150 of them) were listed as cytomegalovirus-associated. A later analysis associated 15,000 or so TCR beta sequences with HLA alleles at a 0.05 false discovery rate.

Vbeta (60) and Jbeta (13) primers were used in the PCR. Original methodology: Roughly 10 million shared chains were among about 80 million unique TCR beta chains counted in a later analysis. The data were produced by immunoSEQ multiplex PCR, yet TCRdb's version contains in-frame clones alone and is incomplete. The DNA was the basis for D and trimming; V, J and clone size are from that table. The sample lists some 150,000 clones; roughly 76% were seen once. The CDR3 runs to 10 residues. Germline CDR1 reads MNHNS; CDR2 reads SASEGT. Trimming left V 6 bases short and J 14 bases short, with 13 bases between. With regard to this clone: The antigen is undetermined.

The sample was PBMCs. The clonotype originates from a woman aged 18-29 years in good health and CMV-seropositive. This chain links TRBV6-1 with TRBJ1-2; D gene unclear. CDR3 nucleotides: TGTGCCAGCAGCGTCACCCGGTCTACCTTC. It is translated as CASSVTRSTF.